This T cell receptor beta chain was identified in a study of tumor and adjacent non-tumor tissue in lung cancer. Study overall: Each sample yielded some 4 million productive TCRbeta reads on average.

This sample's RNA came from whole unsorted tissue. The library came from three nested PCR rounds adapted from ARM-PCR protocols. Each CDR3 protein is one row after TCRdb ran MiXCR on the multiplex PCR reads. The profile covers 90,000 to 110,000 distinct CDR3 sequences, with roughly 77% appearing a single time and 35% to 40% taken by the ten largest. A remark on this clonotype: Its specificity is not known. As the CDR3 is not closed by the conserved phenylalanine or tryptophan, this likely results from a read error. No DNA is shown, since the ends of the CDR3 on it are uncertain; the CDR3 is the one TCRdb lists.

Germline V CDR1 and CDR2: SGHNT, YENEEA. The length of the CDR3 is 17 amino acids, counting both ends. Study-level findings and limits: Tumor tissue had significantly higher TCR diversity than normal lung. In normal lung, the top 100 clones were significantly more dominant than in tumor.

The sample was lung tumor tissue. The sequence derives from a woman aged 60-75 years with non-small cell lung cancer. This chain joins TRBV11-3 and TRBJ2-1; the D call of TRBD2 is as the table states it, not checked on the DNA. The CDR3 sequence: CASSLELTSESHNEQFL.